The source of this T cell receptor beta chain is a study of regulatory and conventional T cells in RAG deficiency. This clone has more than one count but fewer than ten. Its cognate antigen is unknown. This table comes from immunoSEQ multiplex PCR, and its TCRdb copy is limited to in-frame clones, with some not included. The repertoire holds about 30,000 clones, with approximately 90% as singletons. Trimming pared 3 bases from V and 3 bases from J, leaving 17 bases between. The CDR3 sequence is 16 residues long. CDR1 is LGHNA and CDR2 is YNFKEQ in the germline V gene. Study findings and constraints: Patient subsets had shorter CDR3s; Omenn Treg-Tconv overlap exceeded 90%.

The data were also submitted as part of a second study, on regulatory T cells. That report adds: The PCR used 52 TRBV and 13 TRBJ primers.

Sequencing used CD8+ T cells sorted from blood. The clonotype was recovered from a human donor in good health. The chain combines TRBV4-2 with TRBJ1-1, with D possibly being TRBD1 (5 bases). The CDR3 bases are TGTGCCAGCAGCCACTCAATTGGAGGGACCGACACTGAAGCTTTCTTT. Its translation: CASSHSIGGTDTEAFF.